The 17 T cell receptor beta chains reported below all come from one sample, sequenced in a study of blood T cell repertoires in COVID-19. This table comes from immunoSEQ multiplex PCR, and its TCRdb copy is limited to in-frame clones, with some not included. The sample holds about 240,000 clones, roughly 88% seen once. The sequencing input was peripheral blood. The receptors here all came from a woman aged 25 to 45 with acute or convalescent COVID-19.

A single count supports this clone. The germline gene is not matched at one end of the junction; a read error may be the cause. The CDR3 DNA reads as TGTGCCAGTAGCACACCGGGATCTAAGGAAAAACTGTTTTTT. It encodes CASSTPGSKEKLFF. The gene calls are TRBV19 and TRBJ1-4; D remains ambiguous. Germline V gives CDR1 LNHDA, CDR2 SQIVND (reference sequence). The CDR3 runs 14 residues.

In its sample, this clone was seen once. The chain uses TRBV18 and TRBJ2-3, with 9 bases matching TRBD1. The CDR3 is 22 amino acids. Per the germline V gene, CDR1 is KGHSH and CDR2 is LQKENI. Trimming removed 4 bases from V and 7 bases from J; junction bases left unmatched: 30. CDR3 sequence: CASSRTGKPGQGNYLAQHTQYF. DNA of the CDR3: TGTGCCAGCTCACGGACTGGTAAACCGGGACAGGGAAACTATCTTGCACAGCATACGCAGTATTTT.

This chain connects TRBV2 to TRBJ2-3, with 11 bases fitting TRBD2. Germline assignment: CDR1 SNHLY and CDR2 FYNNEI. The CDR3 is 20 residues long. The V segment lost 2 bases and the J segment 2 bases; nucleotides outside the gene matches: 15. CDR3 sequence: CASSERSVIGTSGITDTQYF. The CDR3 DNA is TGTGCCAGCAGTGAAAGATCTGTGATAGGGACTAGCGGTATCACAGATACGCAGTATTTT.

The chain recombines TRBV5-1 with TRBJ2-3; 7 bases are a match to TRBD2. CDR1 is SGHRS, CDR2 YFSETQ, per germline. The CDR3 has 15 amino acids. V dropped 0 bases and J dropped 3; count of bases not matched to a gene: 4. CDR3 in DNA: TGCGCCAGCAGCTTGGATGGGACTACAACAGATACGCAGTATTTT. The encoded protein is CASSLDGTTTDTQYF.

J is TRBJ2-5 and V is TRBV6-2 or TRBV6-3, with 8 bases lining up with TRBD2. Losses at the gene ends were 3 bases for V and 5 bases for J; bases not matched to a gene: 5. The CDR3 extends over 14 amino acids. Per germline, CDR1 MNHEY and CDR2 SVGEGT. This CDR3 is CASSYFSGSETQYF. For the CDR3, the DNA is TGTGCCAGCAGTTATTTCAGCGGGAGTGAGACCCAGTACTTC.

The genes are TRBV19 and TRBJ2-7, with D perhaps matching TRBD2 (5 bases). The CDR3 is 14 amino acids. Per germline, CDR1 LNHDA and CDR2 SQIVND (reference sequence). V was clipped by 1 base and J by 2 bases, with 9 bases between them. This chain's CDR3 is CASSIVTGTYEQYF. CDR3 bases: TGTGCCAGTAGTATAGTTACGGGAACCTACGAGCAGTACTTC. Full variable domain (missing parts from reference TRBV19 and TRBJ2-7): DGGITQSPKYLFRKEGQNVTLSCEQNLNHDAMYWYRQDPGQGLRLIYYSQIVNDFQKGDIAEGYSVSREKKESFPLTVTSAQKNPTAFYLCASSIVTGTYEQYFGPGTRLTVT.

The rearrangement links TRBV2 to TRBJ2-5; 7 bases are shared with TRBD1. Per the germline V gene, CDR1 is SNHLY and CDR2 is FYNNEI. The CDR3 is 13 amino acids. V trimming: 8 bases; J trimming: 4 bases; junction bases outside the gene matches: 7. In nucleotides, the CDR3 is TGTGCCAGCGGCCGGGACAGCGGAGAGACCCAGTACTTC. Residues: CASGRDSGETQYF.

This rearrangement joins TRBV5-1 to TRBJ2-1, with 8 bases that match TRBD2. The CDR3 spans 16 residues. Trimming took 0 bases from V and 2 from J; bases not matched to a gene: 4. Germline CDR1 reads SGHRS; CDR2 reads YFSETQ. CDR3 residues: CASSLVETSAYNEQFF. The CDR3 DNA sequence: TGCGCCAGCAGCTTGGTCGAGACTAGCGCCTACAATGAGCAGTTCTTC.

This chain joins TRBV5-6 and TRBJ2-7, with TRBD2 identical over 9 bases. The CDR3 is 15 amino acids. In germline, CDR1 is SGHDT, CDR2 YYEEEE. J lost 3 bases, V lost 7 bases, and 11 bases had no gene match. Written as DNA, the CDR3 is TGTGCCAGCTACACAACGACTAGCGGATTCTACGAGCAGTACTTC. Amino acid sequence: CASYTTTSGFYEQYF.

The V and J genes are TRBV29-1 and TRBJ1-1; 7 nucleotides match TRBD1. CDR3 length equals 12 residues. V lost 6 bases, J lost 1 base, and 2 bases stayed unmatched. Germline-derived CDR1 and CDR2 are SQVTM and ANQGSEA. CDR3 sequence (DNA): TGCAGCGTACACAGGGGGAACACTGAAGCTTTCTTT. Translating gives CSVHRGNTEAFF.

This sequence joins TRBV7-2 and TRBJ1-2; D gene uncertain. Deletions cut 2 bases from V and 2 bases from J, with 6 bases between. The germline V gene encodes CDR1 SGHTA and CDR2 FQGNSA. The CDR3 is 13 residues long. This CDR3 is CASSLTQNYGYTF. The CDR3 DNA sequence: TGTGCCAGCAGCTTAACACAGAACTATGGCTACACCTTC.

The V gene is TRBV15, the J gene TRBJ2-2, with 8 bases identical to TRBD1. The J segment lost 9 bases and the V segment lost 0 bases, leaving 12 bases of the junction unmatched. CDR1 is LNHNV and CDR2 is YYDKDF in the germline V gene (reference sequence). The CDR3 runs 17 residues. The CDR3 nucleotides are TGTGCCACCAGCAGAGATTTAGCAGGGGGCAGCTTGAGGGAGCTGTTTTTT. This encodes CATSRDLAGGSLRELFF.

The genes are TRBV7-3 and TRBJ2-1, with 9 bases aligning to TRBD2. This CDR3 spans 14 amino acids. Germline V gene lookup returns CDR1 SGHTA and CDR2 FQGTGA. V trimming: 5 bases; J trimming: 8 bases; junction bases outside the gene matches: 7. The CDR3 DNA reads TGTGCCAGCAGCACAATAGCGGGAGCGGATGAGCAGTTCTTC. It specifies CASSTIAGADEQFF.

The CDR3 nucleotides read TGTGCCTGGGGGACTAGCGGGCTCTCAGAGACCCAGTACTTC. It is translated as CAWGTSGLSETQYF. V is TRBV30 and J is TRBJ2-5; TRBD2 aligns across 12 bases. This CDR3 comprises 14 residues. The ends lost 5 bases at V and 4 bases at J; junction bases unmatched: 5. The germline V gene encodes CDR1 GTSNPN and CDR2 SVGIG (reference sequence).

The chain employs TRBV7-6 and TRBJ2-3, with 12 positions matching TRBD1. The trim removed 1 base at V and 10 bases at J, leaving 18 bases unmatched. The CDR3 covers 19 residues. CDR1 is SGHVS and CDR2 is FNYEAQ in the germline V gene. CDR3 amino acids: CASSLVVGGQGASTASQYF. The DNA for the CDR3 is TGTGCCAGCAGCTTAGTGGTTGGGGGACAGGGGGCATCTACCGCCTCGCAGTATTTT.

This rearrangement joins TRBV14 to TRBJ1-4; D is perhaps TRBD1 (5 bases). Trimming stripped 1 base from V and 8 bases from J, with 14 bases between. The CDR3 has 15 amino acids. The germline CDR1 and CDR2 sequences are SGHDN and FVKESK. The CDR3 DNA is TGTGCCAGCAGCCAAGTCCAAGGGGCTGGGGAAAAACTGTTTTTT. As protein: CASSQVQGAGEKLFF.

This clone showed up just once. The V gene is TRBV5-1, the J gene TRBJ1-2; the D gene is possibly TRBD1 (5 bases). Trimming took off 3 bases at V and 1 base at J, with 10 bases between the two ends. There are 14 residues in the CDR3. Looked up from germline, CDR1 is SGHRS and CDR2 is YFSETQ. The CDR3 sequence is CASSSLGGNYGYTF. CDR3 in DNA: TGCGCCAGCAGCTCACTGGGGGGTAACTATGGCTACACCTTC.